These T cell receptor beta chains were read from a single sample in a study of blood T cell repertoires in COVID-19. Some clones are missing from TCRdb's copy, which holds only in-frame ones; the method was immunoSEQ multiplex PCR. Of more than 15,000 clones listed, around nine tenths were seen once; the top ten hold 6% to 8%. The specimen sequenced was peripheral blood. Receptors originate from a woman in her fifties or sixties with active COVID-19. CDR3s include the opening cysteine and the closing phenylalanine or tryptophan. The D gene is left open where the match is weak. Rows may omit the clone size; those that give it use once, few, many or a size class.

clone_size j_call d_call v_call cdr3_aa cdr3_nt
. TRBJ2-3 TRBD2 TRBV5-1 CASSWSGGAADTQYF TGCGCCAGCAGCTGGAGCGGGGGGGCCGCAGATACGCAGTATTTT
. TRBJ1-5 . TRBV2 CASSAERDGQPQHF TGTGCCAGCAGTGCAGAGAGGGATGGTCAGCCCCAGCATTTT
few TRBJ1-5 . TRBV6-6 CASTEAGEPQHF TGTGCCAGCACCGAAGCAGGGGAGCCCCAGCATTTT
once TRBJ2-2 TRBD1 TRBV19 CASKTGANTGELFF TGTGCCAGTAAGACAGGGGCGAACACCGGGGAGCTGTTTTTT
once TRBJ1-6 TRBD1 TRBV2 CASRGVGTEPNSPLHF TGTGCCAGCAGGGGGGTAGGGACAGAACCTAATTCACCCCTCCACTTT
. TRBJ2-5 . TRBV10-1 CASSEIVGGVETQYF TGCGCCAGCAGTGAGATTGTCGGGGGTGTAGAGACCCAGTACTTC
. TRBJ1-1 . TRBV11-2 CASSLGGTLNTEAFF TGTGCCAGCAGCTTAGGTGGCACCCTGAACACTGAAGCTTTCTTT
. TRBJ2-7 TRBD1 TRBV7-6 CASSFGTGAYEQYF TGTGCCAGCAGCTTCGGGACAGGGGCCTACGAGCAGTACTTC
. TRBJ2-2 . TRBV3-1/TRBV3-2 CASSQYGELFF TGTGCCAGCAGCCAGTACGGGGAGCTGTTTTTT
. TRBJ1-5 . TRBV2 CASSEAGGKGNQPQHF TGTGCCAGCAGTGAAGCGGGGGGGAAGGGCAATCAGCCCCAGCATTTT
. TRBJ1-4 . TRBV12-3/TRBV12-4 CASSLKAGKLFF TGTGCCAGCAGTTTGAAGGCGGGGAAACTGTTTTTT
. TRBJ1-2 . TRBV9 CASSVAKRGGGYTF TGTGCCAGCAGCGTAGCTAAGAGAGGCGGTGGCTACACCTTC
. TRBJ1-1 TRBD1 TRBV5-1 CASSLAGQGWKNTEAFF TGCGCCAGCAGCTTGGCAGGACAGGGCTGGAAGAACACTGAAGCTTTCTTT
. TRBJ2-7 . TRBV5-1 CASSRDSFSYEQYF TGCGCCAGCAGCCGTGACTCCTTCTCCTACGAGCAGTACTTC
. TRBJ1-2 . TRBV19 CASCGVTILGYTF TGTGCCAGTTGCGGGGTTACCATTTTGGGCTACACCTTC
. TRBJ1-1 . TRBV18 CASSSASNTEAFF TGTGCCAGCTCCTCAGCGTCGAACACTGAAGCTTTCTTT
. TRBJ1-2 TRBD1 TRBV12-3/TRBV12-4 CASSPGTGTYTF TGTGCCAGCAGTCCCGGGACAGGGACGTACACCTTC
once TRBJ2-5 TRBD2 TRBV4-1 CASSQDGGVQETQYF TGCGCCAGCAGCCAAGACGGGGGGGTTCAAGAGACCCAGTACTTC
. TRBJ1-5 . TRBV15 CATSVWGVRAVSNQPQHF TGTGCCACCAGCGTTTGGGGAGTTAGGGCCGTTAGCAATCAGCCCCAGCATTTT
. TRBJ1-2 TRBD1 TRBV5-4 CASSLGQGSRGGYTF TGTGCCAGCAGCTTGGGACAGGGGAGCCGGGGGGGCTACACCTTC
. TRBJ1-6 . TRBV7-8 CASSHPRGSPWNSPLHF TGTGCCAGCAGCCACCCCCGGGGGTCGCCTTGGAATTCACCCCTCCACTTT
. TRBJ1-2 TRBD1 TRBV9 CASSSSLGQGLGGYTF TGTGCCAGCAGCTCCTCCCTCGGACAGGGTTTGGGCGGCTACACCTTC
. TRBJ2-7 . TRBV27 CASSLSPVASYEQYF TGTGCCAGCAGTTTATCGCCAGTAGCCTCCTACGAGCAGTACTTC
. TRBJ1-2 TRBD1 TRBV5-6 CASSLEGTGGYGYTF TGTGCCAGCAGCTTGGAAGGTACAGGGGGCTATGGCTACACCTTC
. TRBJ1-2 . TRBV2 CASRSQGNLLGYTF TGTGCCAGCAGGAGTCAGGGGAATTTACTCGGCTACACCTTC
. TRBJ2-7 TRBD2 TRBV28 CASKLAGGSSYEQYF TGTGCCAGCAAGCTAGCGGGGGGCAGCTCCTACGAGCAGTACTTC
. TRBJ1-2 . TRBV11-2 CASNPWFGQVYGYTF TGTGCCAGCAACCCCTGGTTTGGACAAGTCTATGGCTACACCTTC
once TRBJ1-1 . TRBV9 CASSPTRGRYTEAFF TGTGCCAGCAGCCCGACTCGTGGGAGGTACACTGAAGCTTTCTTT
. TRBJ2-2 TRBD1 TRBV27 CASSWTGYGTGELFF TGTGCCAGCAGTTGGACAGGCTATGGCACCGGGGAGCTGTTTTTT
. TRBJ2-2 . TRBV18 CASSHRQETNTGELFF TGTGCCAGCTCACACCGACAGGAAACGAACACCGGGGAGCTGTTTTTT
. TRBJ2-7 . TRBV6-5 CASTRQSSYEQYF TGTGCCAGCACCCGACAGAGCTCCTACGAGCAGTACTTC
. TRBJ1-2 . TRBV9 CASSADSSSYGYTF TGTGCCAGCAGCGCGGACAGCAGTTCCTATGGCTACACCTTC
. TRBJ1-1 . TRBV4-1 CASSRGWGEYTEAFF TGCGCCAGCAGCCGAGGGTGGGGGGAGTACACTGAAGCTTTCTTT
. TRBJ1-6 . TRBV3-1/TRBV3-2 CASSTLGYSPLHF TGTGCCAGCAGCACACTAGGTTATTCACCCCTCCACTTT
. TRBJ1-6 TRBD1 TRBV6-5 CASSRGQDNSPLHF TGTGCCAGCAGCAGGGGACAGGATAATTCACCCCTCCACTTT
once TRBJ1-1 TRBD1 TRBV5-1 CASSLAGTGAAEAFF TGCGCCAGCAGCTTGGCGGGGACAGGGGCCGCTGAAGCTTTCTTT
once TRBJ2-2 TRBD1 TRBV27 CASRRQGGTGELFF TGTGCCAGCCGGCGACAGGGGGGCACCGGGGAGCTGTTTTTT
. TRBJ1-5 . TRBV6-1 CASSEGGPNQPQHF TGTGCCAGCAGTGAAGGCGGGCCGAATCAGCCCCAGCATTTT
. TRBJ2-3 . TRBV6-5 CASSPGAGTDTQYF TGTGCCAGCAGTCCGGGAGCTGGCACAGATACGCAGTATTTT
. TRBJ1-1 . TRBV2 CASRELGLANTEAFF TGTGCCAGCAGGGAGTTAGGACTGGCGAACACTGAAGCTTTCTTT
. TRBJ1-1 . TRBV3-1/TRBV3-2 CASSQWGGAEAFF TGTGCCAGCAGCCAATGGGGGGGAGCTGAAGCTTTCTTT
. TRBJ2-5 TRBD1 TRBV6-6 CASGRGQETQYF TGTGCCAGCGGCAGGGGGCAAGAGACCCAGTACTTC
. TRBJ2-1 . TRBV5-1 CASNSGDSYNEQFF TGCGCCAGCAACTCGGGGGACTCCTACAATGAGCAGTTCTTC
. TRBJ2-1 . TRBV3-1/TRBV3-2 CASSQDHRIAAKQFF TGTGCCAGCAGCCAAGACCATCGGATAGCGGCGAAGCAGTTCTTC
once TRBJ2-5 TRBD2 TRBV5-6 CASSFRLAGAPETQYF TGTGCCAGCAGCTTTAGACTAGCGGGGGCCCCAGAGACCCAGTACTTC
. TRBJ2-7 . TRBV5-6 CASSLIQLGPYEQYF TGTGCCAGCAGCTTGATCCAACTGGGGCCCTACGAGCAGTACTTC
once TRBJ2-1 TRBD1 TRBV5-5 CASSRQGNANEQFF TGTGCCAGCAGCCGACAGGGTAACGCGAATGAGCAGTTCTTC
. TRBJ1-1 TRBD1 TRBV5-1 CASKMGTGGSTEAFF TGCGCCAGCAAGATGGGGACAGGGGGGAGCACTGAAGCTTTCTTT
. TRBJ1-2 . TRBV3-1/TRBV3-2 CASSPFGGATFYGYTF TGTGCCAGCAGCCCGTTCGGGGGAGCCACCTTTTATGGCTACACCTTC
once TRBJ1-3 . TRBV5-6 CASSLGGFGGTIYF TGTGCCAGCAGCTTGGGCGGCTTCGGGGGCACCATATATTTT
few TRBJ2-7 . TRBV7-9 CASSLDSSYEQYF TGTGCCAGCAGCCTCGACAGCTCCTACGAGCAGTACTTC
. TRBJ2-3 . TRBV29-1 CSVVGFSDRTDTQYF TGCAGCGTTGTGGGGTTCTCAGACAGGACAGATACGCAGTATTTT